The next 13 T cell receptor beta chains were all read from a single sample in a study of T cell responses to AZD1222 COVID-19 vaccine. Profiled with immunoSEQ multiplex PCR; TCRdb holds only in-frame clones, not every one. The sample contains about 150,000 clones, 90% of which appear only once. Here the sequenced sample was peripheral blood, taken on day 0 of AZD1222 vaccination. Receptor source: an adult in good health.

The chain combines TRBV4-2 with TRBJ1-1; tentatively, D is TRBD1 (5 bases). The germline V gene has CDR1 LGHNA and CDR2 YNFKEQ. Trimming removed 7 bases from V and 4 bases from J, with 22 bases in between. The CDR3 is 16 residues long. The DNA of the CDR3 is TGTGCCAGCATCGGATCCGGCAGGGCGGAAAGCACTGAAGCTTTCTTT. Amino acid sequence: CASIGSGRAESTEAFF.

The CDR3 is CASSWGRGNQPQHF. CDR3 coding DNA: TGTGCCAGCAGTTGGGGGAGGGGCAATCAGCCCCAGCATTTT. This rearrangement joins TRBV28 to TRBJ1-5, with TRBD1 as a possible D gene (5 bases). The CDR3 is made up of 14 amino acids. Germline CDR1 reads MDHEN; CDR2 reads SYDVKM. Trimming cost V 4 bases and J 2 bases, with 9 bases left between them.

This chain connects TRBV19 to TRBJ1-5, with 10 bases aligning to TRBD1. V lost 3 bases and J lost 4; bases outside the gene matches: 3. This CDR3 contains 15 residues. Germline values: CDR1 LNHDA, CDR2 SQIVND (reference sequence). Written as DNA, the CDR3 is TGTGCCAGTAGTATTTTGGGACAGGGGAATCAGCCCCAGCATTTT. Amino acid sequence: CASSILGQGNQPQHF.

V usage is TRBV24-1 and J usage is TRBJ2-5; tentative D call: TRBD2 (5 bases). With 7 bases removed from V and 2 bases from J, the gap between germline ends came to 10 bases. The CDR3 is 13 amino acids. Germline V gene sequence: CDR1 KGHDR, CDR2 SFDVKD. CDR3 protein: CATRSAGQETQYF. The CDR3 coding sequence is TGTGCCACCAGGTCGGCGGGTCAAGAGACCCAGTACTTC.

This clone was seen more than once but under ten times. The J gene is TRBJ2-1, the V gene TRBV12-3 or TRBV12-4, with no clear D. Trimming cost V 8 bases and J 9 bases, with 11 bases left between them. The CDR3 is 11 amino acids. CDR3 sequence: CASFARGEQFF. In DNA form, the CDR3 reads TGTGCCAGCTTTGCCCGCGGTGAGCAGTTCTTC.

The chain carries TRBV5-1 and TRBJ1-1, with D perhaps TRBD1 (5 bases). V lost 5 bases to trimming and J lost 2 bases, with 10 bases between them. There are 13 residues in the CDR3. CDR1 is SGHRS and CDR2 is YFSETQ in the germline V gene. The CDR3 nucleotides are TGCGCCAGCAGGCTGACAGATAACACTGAAGCTTTCTTT. Translating gives CASRLTDNTEAFF.

The chain has TRBV5-4 and TRBJ1-1, with a possible D match to TRBD1 (5 bases). From germline, CDR1 is SGHNT and CDR2 YYREEE (reference sequence). Trimming shortened V by 4 bases and J by 9 bases, and 13 bases separated the two germline ends. The CDR3 totals 12 residues. CDR3 protein: CASSPQGLQAFF. The CDR3, as DNA: TGTGCCAGCAGCCCCCAGGGACTACAAGCTTTCTTT.

The table lists this clone with a few counts. The genes are TRBV6-6 and TRBJ1-4; 12 bases agree with TRBD1. Germline CDR1 MNHNY, CDR2 SVGAGI (reference sequence). V dropped 6 bases and J dropped 8; count of bases not matched to a gene: 7. The CDR3 contains 15 residues. CDR3 protein: CASSLGQGAWEKLFF. For the CDR3, the DNA is TGTGCCAGCAGCCTGGGACAGGGGGCGTGGGAAAAACTGTTTTTT.

The chain joins TRBV7-9 to TRBJ1-1, with 11 bases lining up with TRBD1. J was trimmed by 10 bases and V by 5 bases; bases with no gene match: 12. CDR3 length: 15 residues. Germline CDR1 SEHNR, CDR2 FQNEAQ (reference sequence). DNA for the CDR3: TGTGCCAGCAGCGTTGGGGGACAGGGGGTTTTCGGAGCTTTCTTT. This encodes CASSVGGQGVFGAFF.

The J gene is TRBJ1-4, the V gene TRBV5-5; D perhaps matches TRBD1 (6 bases). CDR1 and CDR2 from the germline V gene are SGHKS and YYEKEE (reference sequence). CDR3 length: 14 residues. V lost 0 bases to trimming and J lost 7 bases, with 10 bases between them. Here the CDR3 reads CASSLGGHGEKLFF. The CDR3 nucleotides are TGTGCCAGCAGCTTGGGGGGGCACGGTGAAAAACTGTTTTTT.

This clone occurred once. This chain uses TRBV27 with TRBJ2-7; D is uncertain. CDR3 length: 11 amino acids. The V gene's germline CDR1 is MNHEY and CDR2 SMNVEV (reference sequence). Trimming stripped 6 bases from V and 1 base from J, with 4 bases between. CDR3 sequence: CASRRSYEQYF. The CDR3 DNA reads TGTGCCAGCAGACGTTCCTACGAGCAGTACTTC.

The rearrangement joins TRBV4-1 to TRBJ1-5, with D perhaps TRBD1 (5 bases). V lost 0 bases, J lost 6 bases, and 27 bases lay in between. The CDR3 covers 20 residues. Germline loops: CDR1 MGHRA, CDR2 YSYEKL. The DNA of the CDR3 is TGCGCCAGCAGCCAAGATCGGGCGGGCGGCGGGGCGGCGGAAGGTCAGCCCCAGCATTTT. It is translated as CASSQDRAGGGAAEGQPQHF.

The rearrangement joins TRBV7-2 to TRBJ1-5, with D unclear. The V and J ends lost 3 bases and 1 base respectively, with 10 bases between them. The CDR3 spans 15 residues. In germline, CDR1 is SGHTA, CDR2 FQGNSA. CDR3 coding DNA: TGTGCCAGCAGCTTTGCCCAAGGGAGCAATCAGCCCCAGCATTTT. Translated, it gives CASSFAQGSNQPQHF. Using reference TRBV7-2 and TRBJ1-5 for the parts outside the CDR3, the full variable domain is GAGVSQSPSNKVTEKGKDVELRCDPISGHTALYWYRQSLGQGLEFLIYFQGNSAPDKSGLPSDRFSAERTGGSVSTLTIQRTQQEDSAVYLCASSFAQGSNQPQHFGDGTRLSIL.